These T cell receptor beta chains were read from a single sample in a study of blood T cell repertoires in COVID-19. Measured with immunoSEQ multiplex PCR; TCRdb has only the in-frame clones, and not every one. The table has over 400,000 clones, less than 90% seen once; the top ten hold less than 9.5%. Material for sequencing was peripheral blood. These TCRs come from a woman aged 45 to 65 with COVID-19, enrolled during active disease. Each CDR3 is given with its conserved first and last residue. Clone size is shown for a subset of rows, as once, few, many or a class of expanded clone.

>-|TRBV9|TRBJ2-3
CASSLRQGTDTQYF
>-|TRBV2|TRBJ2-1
CASRGQFDEQFF
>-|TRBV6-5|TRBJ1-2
CASSRTGVGYGYTF
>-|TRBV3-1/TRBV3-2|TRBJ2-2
CASRGLGRNTGELFF
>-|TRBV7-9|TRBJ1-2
CASTSGTGLTGGYTF
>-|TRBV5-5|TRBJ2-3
CASSAPGQGADTQYF
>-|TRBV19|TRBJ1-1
CASSIDRRGTEAFF
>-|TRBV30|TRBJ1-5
CAWSRDLRPQHF
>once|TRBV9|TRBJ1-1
CASSGTLNTEAFF
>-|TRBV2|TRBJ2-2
CASSPLSGTGELFF
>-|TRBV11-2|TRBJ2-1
CASSSTRSSYNEQFF
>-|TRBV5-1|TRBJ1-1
CASSFDRANTEAFF
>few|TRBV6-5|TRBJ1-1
CASRDGQKNTEAFF
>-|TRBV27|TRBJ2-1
CASSLAPTGGEQFF
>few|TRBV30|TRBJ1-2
CAWSGTGEEYGYTF
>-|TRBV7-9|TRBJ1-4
CASSFVEGSEKLFF
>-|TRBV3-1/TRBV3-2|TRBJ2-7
CASSQVGGSEQYF
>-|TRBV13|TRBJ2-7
CASSLAFSTPYEQYF
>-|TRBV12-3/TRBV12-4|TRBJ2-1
CASSYTSNEQFF
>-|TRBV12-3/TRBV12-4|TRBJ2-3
CASRTGTDTQYF
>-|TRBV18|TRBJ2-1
CASSPTSGGHNEQFF
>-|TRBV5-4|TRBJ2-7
CASSNRTRPSYEQYF
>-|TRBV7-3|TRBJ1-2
CASSLGQGYGYTF
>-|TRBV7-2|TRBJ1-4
CASSPLTGPEKLFF
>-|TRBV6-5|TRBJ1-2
CASMRGQNYGYTF
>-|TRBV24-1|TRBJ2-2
CATSGPGGQGELFF
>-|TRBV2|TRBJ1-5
CASGGILSNQPQHF
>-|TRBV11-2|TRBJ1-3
CASSPGYYSGNTIYF
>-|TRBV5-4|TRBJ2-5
CASSLSGGAGETQYF
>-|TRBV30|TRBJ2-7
CAWRRAGRIEEQYF
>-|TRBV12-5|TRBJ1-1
CASGGEGPNTEAFF
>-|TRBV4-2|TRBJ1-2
CASRQEGTDTF
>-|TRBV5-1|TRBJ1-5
CASSLGPLGGQPQHF
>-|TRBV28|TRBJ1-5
CATRGVNQPQHF
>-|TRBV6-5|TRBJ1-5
CASSSTGSGDQPQHF
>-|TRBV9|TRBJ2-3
CASSVLRVGGRDTQYF
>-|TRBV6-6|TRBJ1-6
CASNTGGASPLHF
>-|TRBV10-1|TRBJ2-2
CASSESRTSGTGELFF
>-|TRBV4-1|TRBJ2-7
CASSQDFTGGYEQYF
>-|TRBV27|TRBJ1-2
CASSLSRDSHGYTF
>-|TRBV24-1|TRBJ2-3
CATGDRGGTQYF
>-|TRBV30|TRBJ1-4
CACHEEGKLFF
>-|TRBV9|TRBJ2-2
CASSVERTLTNTGELFF
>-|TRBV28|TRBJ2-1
CASSRQGGIDEQFF
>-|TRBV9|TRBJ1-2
CASSAADSRYGYTF
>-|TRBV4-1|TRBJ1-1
CASSQVWRGSTEAFF
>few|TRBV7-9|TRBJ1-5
CASSSQVTNQPQHF
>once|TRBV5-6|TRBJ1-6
CASSNPPDRTFNSPLHF
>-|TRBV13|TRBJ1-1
CASIRGNTEAFF
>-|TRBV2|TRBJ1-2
CASSDWRQQESNYGYTF
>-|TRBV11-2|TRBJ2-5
CASSFWRTGEETQYF
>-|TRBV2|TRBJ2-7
CASSPPTGTEQYF
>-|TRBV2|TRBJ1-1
CASSEGGPEAFF
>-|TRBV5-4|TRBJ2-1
CASSLKLAGGNEQFF
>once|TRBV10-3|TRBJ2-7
CAISEQAYEQYF
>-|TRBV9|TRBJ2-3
CASSDSSSTDTQYF
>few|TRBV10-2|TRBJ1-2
CASTPTDWEGGGYTF
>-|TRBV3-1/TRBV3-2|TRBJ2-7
CASSRGQGNYEQYF
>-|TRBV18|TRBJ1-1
CASSPGTGVHTEAFF